This T cell receptor (beta chain) was captured in a study of CD8+CD57+ T cells in acquired aplastic anemia. About the study: CD4+ reads averaged about 10 million in healthy donors.

CDR3 and TCR beta VDJ profiling relied on genomic DNA as the template. TCRdb redid the calling of the reads with MiXCR, one entry per CDR3 protein. The data show about 180,000 distinct CDR3 sequences, with around half seen just once and approximately 2.9% held by the top ten. Comment on this clonotype: Its antigen is currently unknown. A much larger clone lies a single base off, so this may be a read error.

CDR1 and CDR2 from the germline V gene are GTSNPN and SVGIG (reference sequence). The CDR3 consists of 15 residues. V lost 2 bases, J lost 3 bases, and 7 bases stayed unmatched. Study findings and constraints: A set of about 30 CD8+ CDR3 sequences was shared between patients and controls, and these sequences appeared highly expressed in patients.

The sample comprised sorted CD4+, CD8+, or CD8+CD57+ T cells (not recorded which) from PBMCs. This chain uses TRBV30 with TRBJ2-7; TRBD2 matches 10 bases. The clonotype was recovered from a human donor in good health. The CDR3, as DNA: TGTGCCTGGAGTCCACTAGCGGGAATCGTCTACGAGCAGTACTTC. The encoded protein is CAWSPLAGIVYEQYF.